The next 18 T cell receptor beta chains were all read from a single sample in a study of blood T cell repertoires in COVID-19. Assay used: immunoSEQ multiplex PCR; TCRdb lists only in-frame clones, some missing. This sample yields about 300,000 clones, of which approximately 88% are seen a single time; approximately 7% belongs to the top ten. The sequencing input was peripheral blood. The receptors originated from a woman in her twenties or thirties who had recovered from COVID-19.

CDR3 bases: TGTGCCAGCAAGCAGAGCGGGGGGTACAATGAGCAGTTCTTC. This sequence encodes CASKQSGGYNEQFF. V gene TRBV28 combines with J gene TRBJ2-1, with 9 positions matching TRBD2. The CDR3 has 14 amino acids. Trimming cost V 7 bases and J 4 bases; bases outside gene matches: 5. Germline assignment: CDR1 MDHEN and CDR2 SYDVKM. Full variable domain (outside the CDR3, taken from reference TRBV28 and TRBJ2-1): DVKVTQSSRYLVKRTGEKVFLECVQDMDHENMFWYRQDPGLGLRLIYFSYDVKMKEKGDIPEGYSVSREKKERFSLILESASTNQTSMYLCASKQSGGYNEQFFGPGTRLTVL.

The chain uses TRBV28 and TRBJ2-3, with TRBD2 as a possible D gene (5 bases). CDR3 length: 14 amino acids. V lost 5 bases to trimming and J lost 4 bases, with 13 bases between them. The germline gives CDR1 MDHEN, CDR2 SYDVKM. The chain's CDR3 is CASSGAAGPDTQYF. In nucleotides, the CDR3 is TGTGCCAGCAGTGGCGCGGCGGGTCCAGATACGCAGTATTTT.

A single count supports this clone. For the CDR3, the DNA is TGTGCCAGCAGCGCCGGGACTAAGGTCGGAGAGACCCAGTACTTC. It yields the protein CASSAGTKVGETQYF. V usage is TRBV28 and J usage is TRBJ2-5; 7 nucleotides match TRBD2. After removal of 6 bases from V and 4 bases from J, the junction contained 11 bases not matched to a gene. The CDR3 is 15 amino acids. Germline V gene lookup returns CDR1 MDHEN and CDR2 SYDVKM.

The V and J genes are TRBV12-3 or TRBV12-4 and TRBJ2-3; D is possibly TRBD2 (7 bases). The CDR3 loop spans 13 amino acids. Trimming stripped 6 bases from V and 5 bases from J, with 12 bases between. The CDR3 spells CASRGGAVDTQYF. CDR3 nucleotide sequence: TGTGCCAGCAGGGGGGGGGCCGTAGATACGCAGTATTTT.

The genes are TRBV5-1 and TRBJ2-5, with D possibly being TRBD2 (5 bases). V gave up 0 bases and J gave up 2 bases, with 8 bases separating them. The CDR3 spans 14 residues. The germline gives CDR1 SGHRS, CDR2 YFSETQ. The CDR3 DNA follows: TGCGCCAGCAGCTTGGCGAGGGAACAAGAGACCCAGTACTTC. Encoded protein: CASSLAREQETQYF.

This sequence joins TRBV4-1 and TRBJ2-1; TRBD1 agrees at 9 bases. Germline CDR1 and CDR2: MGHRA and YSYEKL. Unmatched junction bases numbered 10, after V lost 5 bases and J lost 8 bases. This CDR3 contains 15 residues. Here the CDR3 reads CASSTRDRVGDEQFF. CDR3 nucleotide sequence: TGCGCCAGCAGCACCCGGGACAGGGTGGGCGATGAGCAGTTCTTC.

CDR3 protein: CASSAGDLSRAQHF. CDR3 DNA sequence: TGTGCCAGCAGTGCGGGGGACTTGAGTAGGGCCCAGCATTTT. The chain is built from TRBV2 and TRBJ1-5, with a possible D match to TRBD1 (5 bases). This CDR3 is 14 amino acids long. V was clipped by 4 bases and J by 11 bases, with 18 bases between them. Per the germline V gene, CDR1 is SNHLY and CDR2 is FYNNEI. The full variable domain, its missing parts supplied by reference TRBV2 and TRBJ1-5, is EPEVTQTPSHQVTQMGQEVILRCVPISNHLYFYWYRQILGQKVEFLVSFYNNEISEKSEIFDDQFSVERPDGSNFTLKIRSTKLEDSAMYFCASSAGDLSRAQHFGDGTRLSIL.

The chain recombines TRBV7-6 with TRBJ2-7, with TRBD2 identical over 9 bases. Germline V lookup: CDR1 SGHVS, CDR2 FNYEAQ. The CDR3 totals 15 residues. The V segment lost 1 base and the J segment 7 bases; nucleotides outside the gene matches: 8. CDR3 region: CASSLGASGEGEQYF. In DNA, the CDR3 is TGTGCCAGCAGCTTAGGGGCTAGCGGGGAAGGTGAGCAGTACTTC.

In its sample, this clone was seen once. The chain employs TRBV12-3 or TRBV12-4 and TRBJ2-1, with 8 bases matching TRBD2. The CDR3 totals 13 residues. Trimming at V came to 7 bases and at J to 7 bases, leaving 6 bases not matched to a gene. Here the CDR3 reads CASNRPGGNEQFF. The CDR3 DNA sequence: TGTGCCAGCAACCGCCCGGGGGGGAATGAGCAGTTCTTC.

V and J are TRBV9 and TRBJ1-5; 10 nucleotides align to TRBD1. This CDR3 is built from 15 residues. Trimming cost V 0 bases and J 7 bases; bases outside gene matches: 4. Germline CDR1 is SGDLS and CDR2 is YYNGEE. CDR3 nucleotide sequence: TGTGCCAGCAGCGTAGACGGGACAGGGGCCCAGCCCCAGCATTTT. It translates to CASSVDGTGAQPQHF.

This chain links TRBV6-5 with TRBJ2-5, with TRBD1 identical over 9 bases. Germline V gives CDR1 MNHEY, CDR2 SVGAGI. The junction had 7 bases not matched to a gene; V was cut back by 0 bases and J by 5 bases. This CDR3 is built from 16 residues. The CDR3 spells CASSYSGQGRVETQYF. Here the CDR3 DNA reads TGTGCCAGCAGTTACTCGGGACAGGGACGGGTGGAGACCCAGTACTTC.

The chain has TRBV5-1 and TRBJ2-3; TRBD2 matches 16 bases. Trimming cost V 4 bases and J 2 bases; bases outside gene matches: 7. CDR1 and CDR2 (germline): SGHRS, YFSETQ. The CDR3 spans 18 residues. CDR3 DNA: TGCGCCAGCAGCCCGTTGGGACTAGCGGGGGGGAACACAGATACGCAGTATTTT. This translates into CASSPLGLAGGNTDTQYF.

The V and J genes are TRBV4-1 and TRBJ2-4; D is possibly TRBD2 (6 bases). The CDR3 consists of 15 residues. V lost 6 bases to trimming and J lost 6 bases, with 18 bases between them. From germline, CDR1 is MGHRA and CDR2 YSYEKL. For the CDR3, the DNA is TGCGCCAGCAGTCGAATCCGGTTGCGGGGAAACATTCAGTACTTC. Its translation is CASSRIRLRGNIQYF.

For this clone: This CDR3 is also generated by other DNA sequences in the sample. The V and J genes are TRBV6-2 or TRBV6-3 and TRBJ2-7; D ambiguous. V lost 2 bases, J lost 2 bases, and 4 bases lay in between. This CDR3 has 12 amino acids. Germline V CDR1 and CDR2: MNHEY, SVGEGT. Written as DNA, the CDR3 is TGTGCCAGCAGTTACACAGCCTACGAGCAGTACTTC. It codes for CASSYTAYEQYF.

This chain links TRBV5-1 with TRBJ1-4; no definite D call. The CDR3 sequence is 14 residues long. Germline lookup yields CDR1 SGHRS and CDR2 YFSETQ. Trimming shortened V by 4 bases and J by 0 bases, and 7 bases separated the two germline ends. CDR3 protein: CASSEAATNEKLFF. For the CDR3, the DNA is TGCGCCAGCAGCGAGGCCGCAACTAATGAAAAACTGTTTTTT.

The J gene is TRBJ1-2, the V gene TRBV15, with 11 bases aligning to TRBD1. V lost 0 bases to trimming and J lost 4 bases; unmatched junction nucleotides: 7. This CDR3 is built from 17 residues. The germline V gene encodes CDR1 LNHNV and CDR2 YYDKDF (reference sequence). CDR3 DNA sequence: TGTGCCACCAGCAGAGATTTTGGACAGGGGGCTCTCTATGGCTACACCTTC. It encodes CATSRDFGQGALYGYTF.

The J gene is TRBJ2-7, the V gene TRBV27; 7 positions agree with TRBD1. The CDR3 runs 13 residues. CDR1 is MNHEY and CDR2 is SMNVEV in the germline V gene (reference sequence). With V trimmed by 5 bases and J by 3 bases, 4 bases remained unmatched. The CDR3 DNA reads TGTGCCAGCAGTCCCGGGACAGTCTACGAGCAGTACTTC. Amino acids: CASSPGTVYEQYF.

The CDR3 reads CSVLGLSIERGETQYF. The CDR3 nucleotides read TGCAGCGTCTTGGGACTTAGTATAGAGAGGGGTGAGACCCAGTACTTC. The chain combines TRBV29-1 with TRBJ2-5, with a tentative D call TRBD2 (6 bases). The CDR3 totals 16 residues. Trimming shortened V by 6 bases and J by 5 bases, and 25 bases separated the two germline ends. Germline V CDR1 and CDR2: SQVTM, ANQGSEA.